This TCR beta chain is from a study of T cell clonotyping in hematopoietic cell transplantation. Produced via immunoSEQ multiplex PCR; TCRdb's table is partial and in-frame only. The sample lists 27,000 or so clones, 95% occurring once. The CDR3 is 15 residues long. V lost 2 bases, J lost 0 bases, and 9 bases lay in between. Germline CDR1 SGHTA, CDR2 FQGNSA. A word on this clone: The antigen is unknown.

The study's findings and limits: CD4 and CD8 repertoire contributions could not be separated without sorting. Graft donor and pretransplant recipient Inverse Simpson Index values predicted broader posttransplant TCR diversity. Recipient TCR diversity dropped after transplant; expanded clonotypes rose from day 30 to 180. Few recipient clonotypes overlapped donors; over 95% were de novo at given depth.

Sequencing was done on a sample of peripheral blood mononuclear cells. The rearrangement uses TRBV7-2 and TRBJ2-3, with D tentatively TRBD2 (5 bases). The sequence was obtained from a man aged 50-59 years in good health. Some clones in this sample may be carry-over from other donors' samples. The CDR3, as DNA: TGTGCCAGCAGCTTACGGACTCTAAGCACAGATACGCAGTATTTT. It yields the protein CASSLRTLSTDTQYF.